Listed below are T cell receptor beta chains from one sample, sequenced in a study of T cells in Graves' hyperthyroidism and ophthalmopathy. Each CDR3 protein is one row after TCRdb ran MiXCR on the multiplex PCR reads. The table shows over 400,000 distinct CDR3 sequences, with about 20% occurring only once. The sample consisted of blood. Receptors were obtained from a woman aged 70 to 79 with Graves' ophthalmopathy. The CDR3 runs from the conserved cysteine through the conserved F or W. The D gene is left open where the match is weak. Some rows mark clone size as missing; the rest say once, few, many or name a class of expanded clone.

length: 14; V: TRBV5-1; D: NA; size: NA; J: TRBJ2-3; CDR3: CASSLPGVTDTQYF; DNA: TGCGCCAGCAGCTTGCCGGGAGTCACAGATACGCAGTATTTT
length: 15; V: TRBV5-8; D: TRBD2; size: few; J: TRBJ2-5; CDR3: CASSLLLAGQETQYF; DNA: TGTGCCAGCAGCTTGTTACTAGCGGGGCAAGAGACCCAGTACTTC
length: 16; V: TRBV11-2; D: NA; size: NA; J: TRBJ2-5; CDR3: CASSSNLAPKEETQYF; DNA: TGTGCCAGCAGCTCTAACCTGGCACCCAAGGAAGAGACCCAGTACTTC
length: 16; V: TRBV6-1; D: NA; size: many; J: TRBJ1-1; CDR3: CASSEVVGAWNTEAFF; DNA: TGTGCCAGCAGTGAAGTGGTCGGGGCCTGGAACACTGAAGCTTTCTTT
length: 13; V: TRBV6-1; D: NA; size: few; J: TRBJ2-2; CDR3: CASRIGGSGELFF; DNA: TGTGCCAGCAGAATAGGAGGGTCCGGGGAGCTGTTTTTT
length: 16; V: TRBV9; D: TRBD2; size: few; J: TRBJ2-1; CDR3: CASSAGLAGGRNEQFF; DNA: TGTGCCAGCAGCGCCGGACTAGCGGGAGGCAGGAATGAGCAGTTCTTC
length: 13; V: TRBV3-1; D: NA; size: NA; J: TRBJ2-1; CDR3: CASSQAPSNEQFF; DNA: TGTGCCAGCAGCCAAGCCCCTAGCAATGAGCAGTTCTTC
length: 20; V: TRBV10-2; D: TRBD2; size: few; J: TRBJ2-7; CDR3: CASSGPGVLAGGLGDYEQYF; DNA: TGCGCCAGCAGTGGTCCGGGGGTCCTAGCGGGAGGGTTGGGGGACTACGAGCAGTACTTC
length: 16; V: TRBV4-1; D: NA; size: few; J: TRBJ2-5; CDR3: CASSQDLAGAQETQYF; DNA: TGCGCCAGCAGCCAAGATCTGGCGGGGGCTCAAGAGACCCAGTACTTC
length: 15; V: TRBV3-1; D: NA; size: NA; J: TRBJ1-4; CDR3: CASSQGGGLGEKLFF; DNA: TGTGCCAGCAGCCAAGGGGGGGGTTTGGGCGAAAAACTGTTTTTT
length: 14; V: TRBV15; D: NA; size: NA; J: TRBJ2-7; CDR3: CATSRDQDTYEQYF; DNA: TGTGCCACCAGCAGAGATCAAGACACCTACGAGCAGTACTTC
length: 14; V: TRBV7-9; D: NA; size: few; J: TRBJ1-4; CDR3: CASRQQGNGEKLFF; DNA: TGTGCCAGCAGGCAACAGGGCAATGGGGAAAAACTGTTTTTT
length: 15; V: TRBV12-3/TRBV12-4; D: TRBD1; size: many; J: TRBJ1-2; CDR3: CASSLHPQGPYGYTF; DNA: TGTGCCAGCAGTCTCCATCCACAGGGGCCTTATGGCTACACCTTC
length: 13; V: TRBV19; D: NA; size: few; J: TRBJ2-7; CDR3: CASSIASSYEQYF; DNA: TGTGCCAGTAGTATAGCCAGCTCCTACGAGCAGTACTTC
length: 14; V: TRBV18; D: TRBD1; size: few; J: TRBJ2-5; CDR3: CASSPGQGQETQYF; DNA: TGTGCCAGCTCGCCGGGACAGGGCCAAGAGACCCAGTACTTC
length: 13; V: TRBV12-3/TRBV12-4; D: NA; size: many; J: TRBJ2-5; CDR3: CASSFGVQETQYF; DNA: TGTGCCAGCAGTTTCGGCGTCCAAGAGACCCAGTACTTC
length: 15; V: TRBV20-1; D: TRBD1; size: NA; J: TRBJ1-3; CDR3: CSARLPGGAGNTIYF; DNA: TGCAGTGCTAGACTCCCAGGGGGGGCTGGAAACACCATATATTTT
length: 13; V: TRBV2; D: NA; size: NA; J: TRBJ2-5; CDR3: CASTEGRQETQYF; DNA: TGTGCCAGCACCGAAGGGAGACAAGAGACCCAGTACTTC
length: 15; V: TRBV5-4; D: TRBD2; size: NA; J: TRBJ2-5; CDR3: CASSPGAGASETQYF; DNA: TGTGCCAGCAGCCCCGGAGCGGGAGCATCTGAGACCCAGTACTTC
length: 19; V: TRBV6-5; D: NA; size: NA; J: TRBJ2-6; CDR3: CASSYVTGRSSSGANVLTF; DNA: TGTGCCAGCAGTTACGTTACTGGGCGGTCTAGCTCTGGGGCCAACGTCCTGACTTTC
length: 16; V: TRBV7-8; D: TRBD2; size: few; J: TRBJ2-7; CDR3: CASSVLAGGPGYEQYF; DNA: TGTGCCAGCAGCGTATTAGCGGGAGGGCCGGGCTACGAGCAGTACTTC
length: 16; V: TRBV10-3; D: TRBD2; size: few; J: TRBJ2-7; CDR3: CAIGRLAGGISYEQYF; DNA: TGTGCCATCGGGCGACTAGCGGGCGGAATATCCTACGAGCAGTACTTC
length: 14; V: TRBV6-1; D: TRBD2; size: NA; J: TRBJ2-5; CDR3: CASSREGGWETQYF; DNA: TGTGCCAGCAGCAGGGAGGGCGGTTGGGAGACCCAGTACTTC
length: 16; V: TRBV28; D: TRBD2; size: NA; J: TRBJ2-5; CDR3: CASSARPGGYQETQYF; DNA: TGTGCCAGCAGCGCCAGACCGGGAGGGTACCAAGAGACCCAGTACTTC
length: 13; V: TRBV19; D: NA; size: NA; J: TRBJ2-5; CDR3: CASSIGIGETQYF; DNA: TGTGCCAGTAGTATTGGCATAGGTGAGACCCAGTACTTC
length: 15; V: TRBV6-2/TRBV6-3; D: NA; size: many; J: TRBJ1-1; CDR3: CASKSRGLVNTEAFF; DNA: TGTGCCTCAAAGTCCAGGGGACTGGTGAACACTGAAGCTTTCTTT
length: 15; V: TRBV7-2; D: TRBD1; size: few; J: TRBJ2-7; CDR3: CASSLRQGMVNEQYF; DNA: TGTGCCAGCAGCTTAAGACAGGGGATGGTAAACGAGCAGTACTTC
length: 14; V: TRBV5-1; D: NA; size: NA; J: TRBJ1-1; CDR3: CTSSLGQAITEAFF; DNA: TGCACCAGCAGCTTGGGGCAGGCAATCACTGAAGCTTTCTTT
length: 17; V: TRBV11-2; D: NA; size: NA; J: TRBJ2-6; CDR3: CASRLGRGPYRANVLTF; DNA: TGTGCCAGCAGACTAGGAAGGGGACCTTATCGGGCCAACGTCCTGACTTTC
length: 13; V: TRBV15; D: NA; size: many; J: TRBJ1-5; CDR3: CATSRGWDQPQHF; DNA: TGTGCCACCAGCAGAGGTTGGGATCAGCCCCAGCATTTT
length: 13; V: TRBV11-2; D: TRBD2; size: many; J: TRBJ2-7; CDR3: CASSRTSGYEQYF; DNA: TGTGCCAGCAGCAGGACTAGCGGGTACGAGCAGTACTTC
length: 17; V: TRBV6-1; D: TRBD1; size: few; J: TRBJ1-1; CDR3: CASRRPPGQGLNTEAFF; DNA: TGTGCCAGCAGACGCCCACCGGGACAGGGGTTGAACACTGAAGCTTTCTTT
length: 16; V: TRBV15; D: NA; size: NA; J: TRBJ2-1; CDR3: CATSRVRNRGNNEQFF; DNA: TGTGCCACCAGCAGAGTACGGAATAGGGGCAACAATGAGCAGTTCTTC
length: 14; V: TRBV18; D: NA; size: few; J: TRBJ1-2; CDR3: CASSPPTERYGYTF; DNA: TGTGCCAGCTCACCACCTACCGAGCGCTATGGCTACACCTTC
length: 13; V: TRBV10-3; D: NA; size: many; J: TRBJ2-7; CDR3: CAIRGQSPHEQYF; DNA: TGTGCCATCAGAGGACAGTCCCCCCACGAGCAGTACTTC
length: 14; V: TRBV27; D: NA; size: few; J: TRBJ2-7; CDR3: CASSLRQSSYEQYF; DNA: TGTGCCAGCAGTTTAAGACAAAGCTCCTACGAGCAGTACTTC
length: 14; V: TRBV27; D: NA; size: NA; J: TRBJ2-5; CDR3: CASSLGRARETQYF; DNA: TGTGCCAGCAGTTTGGGCAGGGCTCGAGAGACCCAGTACTTC
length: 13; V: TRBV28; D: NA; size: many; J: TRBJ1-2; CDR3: CASRVGRDYGYTF; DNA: TGTGCCAGCAGAGTGGGCAGAGACTATGGCTACACCTTC
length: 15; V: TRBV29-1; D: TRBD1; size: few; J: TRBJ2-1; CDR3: CSVESWDRGYGEQFF; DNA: TGCAGCGTTGAATCTTGGGACAGGGGTTATGGGGAGCAGTTCTTC
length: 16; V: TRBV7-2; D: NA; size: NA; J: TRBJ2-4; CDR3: CASSLGGPGGENIQYF; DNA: TGTGCCAGCAGCTTAGGGGGGCCAGGGGGGGAAAACATTCAGTACTTC
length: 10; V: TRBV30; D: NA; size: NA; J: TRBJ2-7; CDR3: CAWSRIEQYF; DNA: TGTGCCTGGAGTCGTATCGAGCAGTACTTC
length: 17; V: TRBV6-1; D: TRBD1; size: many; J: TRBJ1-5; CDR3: CASSSRQGRSGNQPQHF; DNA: TGTGCCAGCAGTAGCCGACAGGGGCGATCGGGCAATCAGCCCCAGCATTTT
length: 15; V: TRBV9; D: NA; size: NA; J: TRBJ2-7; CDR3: CASSVGGSKTYEQYF; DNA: TGTGCCAGCAGCGTAGGTGGCAGTAAGACCTACGAGCAGTACTTC
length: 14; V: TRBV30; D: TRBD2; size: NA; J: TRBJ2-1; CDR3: CAWDVGTSGNEQFF; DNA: TGTGCCTGGGATGTCGGGACTAGCGGAAATGAGCAGTTCTTC
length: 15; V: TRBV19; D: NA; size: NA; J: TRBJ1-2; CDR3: CASSPRAFAYYGYTF; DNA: TGTGCCAGTAGTCCTCGGGCCTTCGCCTACTATGGCTACACCTTC
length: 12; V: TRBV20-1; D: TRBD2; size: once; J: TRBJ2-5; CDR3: CSAVGGMETQYF; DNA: TGCAGTGCCGTGGGGGGGATGGAGACCCAGTACTTC
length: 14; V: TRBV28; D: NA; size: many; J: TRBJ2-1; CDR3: CASSYGGSYNEQFF; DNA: TGTGCCAGCAGTTACGGGGGTAGTTACAATGAGCAGTTCTTC
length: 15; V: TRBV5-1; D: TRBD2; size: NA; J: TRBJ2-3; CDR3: CASSLASGRSNTQYF; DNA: TGCGCCAGCAGCTTGGCTAGCGGGAGATCGAATACGCAGTATTTT
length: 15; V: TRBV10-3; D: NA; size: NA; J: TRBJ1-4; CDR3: CAISESAEQGEKLFF; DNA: TGTGCCATCAGTGAGTCGGCTGAACAGGGAGAAAAACTGTTTTTT
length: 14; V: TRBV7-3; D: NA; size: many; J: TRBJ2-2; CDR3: CASSSRVGAGELFF; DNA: TGTGCCAGCAGCTCCAGGGTTGGTGCCGGGGAGCTGTTTTTT
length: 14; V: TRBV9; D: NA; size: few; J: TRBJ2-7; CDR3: CASSVEVHSYEQYF; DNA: TGTGCCAGCAGCGTAGAGGTTCACTCCTACGAGCAGTACTTC
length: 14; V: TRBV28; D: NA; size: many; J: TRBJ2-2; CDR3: CASSLLANTGELFF; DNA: TGTGCCAGCAGCTTACTCGCGAACACCGGGGAGCTGTTTTTT
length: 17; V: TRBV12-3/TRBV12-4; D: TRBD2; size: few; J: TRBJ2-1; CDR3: CASARAAGLAGRNEQFF; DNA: TGTGCCAGCGCGAGAGCCGCGGGACTAGCGGGTCGCAATGAGCAGTTCTTC
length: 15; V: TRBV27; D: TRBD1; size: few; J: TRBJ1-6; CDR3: CASSLQDRSGSPLHF; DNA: TGTGCCAGCAGTTTACAGGACAGGTCGGGTTCACCCCTCCACTTT
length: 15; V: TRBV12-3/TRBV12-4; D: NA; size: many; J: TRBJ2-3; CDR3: CASRVRGDPTDTQYF; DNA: TGTGCCAGCAGAGTCCGAGGGGACCCCACAGATACGCAGTATTTT
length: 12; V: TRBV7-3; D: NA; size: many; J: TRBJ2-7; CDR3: CASSLKGQEQYF; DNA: TGTGCCAGCAGCTTAAAAGGACAGGAGCAGTACTTC
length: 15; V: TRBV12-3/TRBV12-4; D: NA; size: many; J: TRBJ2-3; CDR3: CASSGEEISTDTQYF; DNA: TGTGCCAGCAGCGGGGAAGAAATTAGCACAGATACGCAGTATTTT
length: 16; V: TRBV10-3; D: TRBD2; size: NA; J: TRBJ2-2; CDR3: CAISESVAGETGELFF; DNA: TGTGCCATCAGTGAGTCTGTAGCGGGAGAAACCGGGGAGCTGTTTTTT
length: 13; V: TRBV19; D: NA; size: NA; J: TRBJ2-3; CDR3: CASNSGHTDTQYF; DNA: TGTGCCAGTAACTCCGGGCACACAGATACGCAGTATTTT
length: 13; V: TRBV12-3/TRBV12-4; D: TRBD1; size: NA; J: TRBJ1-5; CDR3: CASRTGSNRPQHF; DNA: TGTGCCAGCCGGACAGGGAGCAATCGGCCCCAGCATTTT